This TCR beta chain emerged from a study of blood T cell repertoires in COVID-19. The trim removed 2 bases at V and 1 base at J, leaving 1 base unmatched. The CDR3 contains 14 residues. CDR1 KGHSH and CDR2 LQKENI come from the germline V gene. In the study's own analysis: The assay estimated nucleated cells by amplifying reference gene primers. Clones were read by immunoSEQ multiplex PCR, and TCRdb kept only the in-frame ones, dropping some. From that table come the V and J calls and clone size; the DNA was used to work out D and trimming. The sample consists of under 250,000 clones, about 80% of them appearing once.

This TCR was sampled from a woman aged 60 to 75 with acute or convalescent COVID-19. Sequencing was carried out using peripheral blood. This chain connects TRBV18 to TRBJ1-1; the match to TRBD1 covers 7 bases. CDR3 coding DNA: TGTGCCAGCTCACCAGGGACAGAGAACACTGAAGCTTTCTTT. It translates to CASSPGTENTEAFF.